The clone carrying this TCR beta chain turned up a few times. The antigen is unknown. This entry is derived from a study of beta chain features in type 1 diabetes. Study summary: When patients were set against healthy donors, age, gender and cell yields were similar.

Expressed TCRB transcripts were sequenced, since all the RNA that had been isolated was reverse transcribed. TCRdb's table, derived via immunoSEQ multiplex PCR, lists solely in-frame clones and lacks some. The data hold hundreds of thousands of clones, with about a sixth observed a single time. Study results and limitations: A cDNA-based sequencing approach could over-represent cells with high TCR expression.

CD45RO/CCR7/CD25/CD127/CD95/CD27 staining was used to isolate CD4+ naive, central memory, regulatory and stem cell-like memory cells by sorting. Without exception, sorted populations had purity beyond 98%. V dropped 6 bases and J dropped 5 bases, with 13 bases sitting between them. The germline V gene encodes CDR1 MNHNS and CDR2 SASEGT. The CDR3 is made up of 13 amino acids. The clonotype was recovered from a woman between 18 and 29 years old in good health. The source material was naive CD4+ T cells from blood. The chain carries TRBV6-1 and TRBJ1-1; no clear D gene. CDR3 in DNA: TGTGCCAGCAGCTGGGATGGGAAAACTGAAGCTTTCTTT. This codes for CASSWDGKTEAFF.